This entry features one T cell receptor beta chain sequence. Its antigen is as yet unknown. Germline-derived CDR1 and CDR2 are SGHRS and YFSETQ. The CDR3 has 15 amino acids. V gave up 4 bases and J gave up 5 bases, with 15 bases separating them. As the method for making TCR beta libraries, quantitative 5'-RACE with molecular barcodes was used. MiXCR was run by TCRdb on the 5' RACE reads, yielding one entry per CDR3 protein. Among some 840,000 distinct CDR3 sequences listed, approximately 10% were seen once. The sample originates from a study of CD8 T cells in ankylosing spondylitis. Findings of the study overall: Disease-linked clones had a CD8+ phenotype and relatively low frequency in peripheral blood. Previous work reported some of these motif variants in the synovial fluid and blood of reactive arthritis. Significant enrichment of disease-linked clones was reported in matched ankylosing spondylitis synovial fluid. What seemed typical of ankylosing spondylitis blood was a TCR beta motif built from about 8 highly homologous variants.

Specimen: blood, either unsorted or a sorted T cell fraction (not recorded which). V gene TRBV5-1 combines with J gene TRBJ1-4, with D perhaps TRBD1 (6 bases). This receptor was obtained from a male donor with ankylosing spondylitis. This chain's CDR3 is CASSVTGQSNEKLFF. The DNA for the CDR3 is TGCGCCAGCAGCGTGACAGGTCAATCGAATGAAAAACTGTTTTTT.